This TCR beta chain appears in the sequencing data of a study of beta chain features in type 1 diabetes. Study results and limitations: In patients and controls equally, PCR might favor templates that are shorter. People with Type 1 diabetes carried modestly yet significantly shorter TCRB CDR3s in all four CD4+ subsets.

cDNA synthesis used the whole RNA isolate, giving expressed TCRB sequences. Sequencing used immunoSEQ multiplex PCR; TCRdb keeps in-frame clones, though not all of them. There are 250,000 to 350,000 clones in the sample; 11% to 15% occur only once, and 6.7% lies in the top ten. This clone has just a few counts. The antigen is undetermined. This CDR3 spans 12 amino acids. Trimming cost V 4 bases and J 5 bases, with 11 bases left between them. The germline CDR1 and CDR2 sequences are SQVTM and ANQGSEA. Sequenced material: central memory CD4+ T cells from blood. The receptor's source is a man younger than 40 in good health. The genes are TRBV29-1 and TRBJ1-1; D gene unclear. The chain's CDR3 is CSVGGRGTEAFF. CDR3 sequence (DNA): TGCAGCGTTGGAGGGCGCGGGACTGAAGCTTTCTTT.